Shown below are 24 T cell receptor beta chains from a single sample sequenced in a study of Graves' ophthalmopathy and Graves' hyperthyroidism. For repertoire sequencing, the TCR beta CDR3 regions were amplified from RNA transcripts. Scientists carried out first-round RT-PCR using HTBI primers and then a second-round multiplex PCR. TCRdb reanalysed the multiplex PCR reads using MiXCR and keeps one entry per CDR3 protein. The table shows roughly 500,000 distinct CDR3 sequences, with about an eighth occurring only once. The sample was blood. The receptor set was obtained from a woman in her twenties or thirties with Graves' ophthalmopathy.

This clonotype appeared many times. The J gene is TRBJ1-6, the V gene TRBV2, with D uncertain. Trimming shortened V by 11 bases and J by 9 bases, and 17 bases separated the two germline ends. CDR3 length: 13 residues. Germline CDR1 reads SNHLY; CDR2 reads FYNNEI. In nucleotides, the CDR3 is TGTGCCTCCCAAGGCCCCCGCGGTTCACCCCTCCACTTT. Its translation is CASQGPRGSPLHF.

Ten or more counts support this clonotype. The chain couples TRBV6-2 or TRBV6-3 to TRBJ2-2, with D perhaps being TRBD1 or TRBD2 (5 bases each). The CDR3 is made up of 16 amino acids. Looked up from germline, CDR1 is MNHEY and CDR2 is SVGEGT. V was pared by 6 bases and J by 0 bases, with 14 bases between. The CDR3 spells CASSYLGRSNTGELFF. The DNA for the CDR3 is TGTGCCAGCAGCTACCTGGGACGGTCGAACACCGGGGAGCTGTTTTTT.

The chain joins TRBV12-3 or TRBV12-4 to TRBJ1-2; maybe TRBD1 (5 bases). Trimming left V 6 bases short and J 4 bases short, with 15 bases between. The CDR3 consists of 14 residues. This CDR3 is CASSTTGGLYGYTF. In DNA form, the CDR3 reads TGTGCCAGCAGCACCACGGGGGGACTCTATGGCTACACCTTC.

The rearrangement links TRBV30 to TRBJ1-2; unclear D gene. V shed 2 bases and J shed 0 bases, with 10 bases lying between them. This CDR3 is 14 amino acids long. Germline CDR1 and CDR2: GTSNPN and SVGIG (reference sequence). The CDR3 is CAWSFQTPNYGYTF. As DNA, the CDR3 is TGTGCCTGGAGTTTCCAGACCCCTAACTATGGCTACACCTTC. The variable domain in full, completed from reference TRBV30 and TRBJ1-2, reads SQTIHQWPATLVQPVGSPLSLECTVEGTSNPNLYWYRQAAGRGLQLLFYSVGIGQISSEVPQNLSASRPQDRQFILSSKKLLLSDSGFYLCAWSFQTPNYGYTFGSGTRLTVV.

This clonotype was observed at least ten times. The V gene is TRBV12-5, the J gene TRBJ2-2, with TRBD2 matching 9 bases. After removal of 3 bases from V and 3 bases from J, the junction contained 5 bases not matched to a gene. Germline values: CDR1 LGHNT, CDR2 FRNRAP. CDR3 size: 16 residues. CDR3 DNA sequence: TGTGCTAGTGGTTTAGGGACTAGCTCAGACACCGGGGAGCTGTTTTTT. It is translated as CASGLGTSSDTGELFF.

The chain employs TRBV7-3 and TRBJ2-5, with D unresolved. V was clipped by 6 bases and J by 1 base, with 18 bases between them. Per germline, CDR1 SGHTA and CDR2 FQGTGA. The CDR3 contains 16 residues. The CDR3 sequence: CASSPHFKSSQETQYF. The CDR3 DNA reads TGTGCCAGCAGTCCCCATTTTAAGTCATCCCAAGAGACCCAGTACTTC.

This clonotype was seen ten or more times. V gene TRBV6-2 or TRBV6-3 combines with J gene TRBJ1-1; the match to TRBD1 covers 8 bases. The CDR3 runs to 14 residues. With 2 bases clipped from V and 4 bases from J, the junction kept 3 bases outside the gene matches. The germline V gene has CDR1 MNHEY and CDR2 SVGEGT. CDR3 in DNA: TGTGCCAGCAGTTACCAGGGGGCCGGCACTGAAGCTTTCTTT. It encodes CASSYQGAGTEAFF.

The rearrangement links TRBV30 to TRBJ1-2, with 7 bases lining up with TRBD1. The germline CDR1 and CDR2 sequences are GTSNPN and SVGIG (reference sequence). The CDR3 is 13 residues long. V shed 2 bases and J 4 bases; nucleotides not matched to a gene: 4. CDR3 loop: CAWSTGASYGYTF. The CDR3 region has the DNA TGTGCCTGGAGTACAGGGGCGAGCTATGGCTACACCTTC.

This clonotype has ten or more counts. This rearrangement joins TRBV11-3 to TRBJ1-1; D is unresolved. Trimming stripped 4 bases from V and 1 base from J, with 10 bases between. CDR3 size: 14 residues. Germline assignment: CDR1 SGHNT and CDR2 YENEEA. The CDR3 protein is CASSYGRSNTEAFF. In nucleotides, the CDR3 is TGTGCCAGCAGCTATGGACGGTCGAACACTGAAGCTTTCTTT.

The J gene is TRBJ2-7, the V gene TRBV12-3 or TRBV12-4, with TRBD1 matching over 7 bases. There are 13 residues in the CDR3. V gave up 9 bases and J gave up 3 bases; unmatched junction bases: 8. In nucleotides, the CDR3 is TGTGCCAGGATCACAGGGGTGAACTACGAGCAGTACTTC. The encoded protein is CARITGVNYEQYF.

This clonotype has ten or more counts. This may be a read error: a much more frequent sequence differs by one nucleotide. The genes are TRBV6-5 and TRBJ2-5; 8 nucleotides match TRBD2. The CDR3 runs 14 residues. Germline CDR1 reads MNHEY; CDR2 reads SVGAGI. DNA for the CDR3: TGTGCCAGCAGTTCCGGGGGGGGCCAAGAGACCAAGTACTTC. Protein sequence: CASSSGGGQETKYF.

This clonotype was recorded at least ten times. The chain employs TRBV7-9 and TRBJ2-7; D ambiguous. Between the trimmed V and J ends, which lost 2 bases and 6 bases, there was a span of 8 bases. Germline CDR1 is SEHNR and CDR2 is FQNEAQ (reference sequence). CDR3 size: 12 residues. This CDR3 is CASSLIGVEQYF. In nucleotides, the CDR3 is TGTGCCAGCAGCTTAATTGGGGTCGAGCAGTACTTC.

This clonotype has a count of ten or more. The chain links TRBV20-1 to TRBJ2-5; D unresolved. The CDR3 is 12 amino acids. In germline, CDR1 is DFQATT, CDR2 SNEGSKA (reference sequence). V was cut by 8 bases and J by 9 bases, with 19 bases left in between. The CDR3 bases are TGCAGTTCTTCGACTCATCGTGGGGCCCAGTACTTC. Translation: CSSSTHRGAQYF.

The CDR3 loop is CASRVSGSTGELFF. CDR3 sequence (DNA): TGTGCCAGCAGGGTTAGCGGGAGCACCGGGGAGCTGTTTTTT. The chain is built from TRBV12-3 or TRBV12-4 and TRBJ2-2, with 9 bases that match TRBD2. The CDR3 runs 14 residues. The junction had 3 bases not matched to a gene; V was cut back by 6 bases and J by 4 bases.

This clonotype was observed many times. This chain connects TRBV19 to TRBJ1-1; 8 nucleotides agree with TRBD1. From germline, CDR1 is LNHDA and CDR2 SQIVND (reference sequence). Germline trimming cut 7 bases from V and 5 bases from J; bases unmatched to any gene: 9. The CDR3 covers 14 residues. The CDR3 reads CASTSPGGGTEAFF. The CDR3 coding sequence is TGTGCCAGTACAAGCCCAGGGGGCGGAACTGAAGCTTTCTTT.

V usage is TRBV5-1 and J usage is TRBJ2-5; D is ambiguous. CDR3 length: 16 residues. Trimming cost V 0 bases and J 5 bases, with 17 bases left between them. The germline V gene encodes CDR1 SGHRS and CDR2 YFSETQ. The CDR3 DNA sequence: TGCGCCAGCAGCTTGGGAATCCAGAGCTCGGAGGAGACCCAGTACTTC. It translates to CASSLGIQSSEETQYF.

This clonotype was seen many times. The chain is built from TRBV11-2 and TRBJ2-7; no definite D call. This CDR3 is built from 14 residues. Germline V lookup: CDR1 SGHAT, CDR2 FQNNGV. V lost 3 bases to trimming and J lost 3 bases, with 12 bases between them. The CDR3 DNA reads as TGTGCCAGCAGCTTCCAAGCCGCCGGCTACGAGCAGTACTTC. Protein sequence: CASSFQAAGYEQYF.

The DNA for the CDR3 is TGTGCCACCTCGTTAGGGGGGTTCCCCCACGAGCAGTACTTC. Translated: CATSLGGFPHEQYF. The chain employs TRBV27 and TRBJ2-7; D is perhaps TRBD1 or TRBD2 (6 bases each). V was shortened by 10 bases and J by 5 bases, with 21 bases between the two germline ends. The CDR3 has 14 amino acids. Germline-derived CDR1 and CDR2 are MNHEY and SMNVEV (reference sequence).

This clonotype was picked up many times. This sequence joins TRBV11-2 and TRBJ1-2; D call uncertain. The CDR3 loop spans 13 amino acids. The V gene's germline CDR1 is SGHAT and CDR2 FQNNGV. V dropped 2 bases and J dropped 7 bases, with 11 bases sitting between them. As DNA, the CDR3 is TGTGCCAGCAGCTTACGGCGGGGTGGTGGCTACACCTTC. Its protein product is CASSLRRGGGYTF. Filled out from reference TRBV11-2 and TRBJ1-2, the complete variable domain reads EAGVAQSPRYKIIEKRQSVAFWCNPISGHATLYWYQQILGQGPKLLIQFQNNGVVDDSQLPKDRFSAERLKGVDSTLKIQPAKLEDSAVYLCASSLRRGGGYTFGSGTRLTVV.

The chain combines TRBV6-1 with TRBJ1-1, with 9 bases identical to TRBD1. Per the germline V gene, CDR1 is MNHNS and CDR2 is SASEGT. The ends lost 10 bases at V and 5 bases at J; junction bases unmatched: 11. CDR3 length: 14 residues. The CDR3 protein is CANRKQGARTEAFF. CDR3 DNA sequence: TGTGCCAACAGGAAACAGGGGGCGCGGACTGAAGCTTTCTTT.

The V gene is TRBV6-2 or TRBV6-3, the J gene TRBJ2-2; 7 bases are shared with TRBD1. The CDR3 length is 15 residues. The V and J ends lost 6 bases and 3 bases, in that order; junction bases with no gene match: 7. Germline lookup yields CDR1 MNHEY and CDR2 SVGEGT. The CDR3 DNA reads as TGTGCCAGCAGAGACAGGGACATCGACACCGGGGAGCTGTTTTTT. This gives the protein CASRDRDIDTGELFF.

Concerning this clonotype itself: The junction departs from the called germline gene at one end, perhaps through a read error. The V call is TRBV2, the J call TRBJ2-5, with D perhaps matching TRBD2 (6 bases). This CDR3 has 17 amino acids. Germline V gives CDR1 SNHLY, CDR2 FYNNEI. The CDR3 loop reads CASSSCTGGGLMETRYF. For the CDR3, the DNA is TGTGCCAGCAGCTCATGTACCGGGGGAGGTCTTATGGAGACCCGGTACTTC.

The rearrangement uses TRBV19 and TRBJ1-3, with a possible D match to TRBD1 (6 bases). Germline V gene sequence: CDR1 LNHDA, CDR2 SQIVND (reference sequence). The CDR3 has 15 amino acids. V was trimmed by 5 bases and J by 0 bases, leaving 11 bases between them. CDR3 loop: CASSVTDSSGNTIYF. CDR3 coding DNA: TGTGCCAGTAGTGTCACGGACAGCTCTGGAAACACCATATATTTT.

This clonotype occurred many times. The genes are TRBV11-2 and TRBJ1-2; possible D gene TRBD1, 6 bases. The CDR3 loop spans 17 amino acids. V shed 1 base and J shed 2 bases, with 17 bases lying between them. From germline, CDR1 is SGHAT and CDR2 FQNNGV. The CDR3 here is CASSLGGRRSINYGYTF. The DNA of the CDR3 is TGTGCCAGCAGCTTAGGGGGGCGGAGGAGCATCAACTATGGCTACACCTTC.